Presented here are 24 T cell receptor beta chains from one specimen sequenced in a study of blood T cell repertoires in COVID-19 (dated by TCRdb to the early 2020s). The library was produced with the immunoSEQ multiplex PCR assay. The table comes from immuneACCESS by way of TCRdb, which keeps in-frame sequences with V and J called. Part of the clones is missing from these tables; in studies checked, under half for an unresolved V gene and the rest for unknown reasons. The sample table contains about 120,000 clones; only one count was recorded for around 78% of them. The leading ten clones occupy 2.3% of the sample. The sequenced material came from peripheral blood. All receptors come from an older man with acute or convalescent COVID-19.

This clone was seen a handful of times. V and J are TRBV5-4 and TRBJ2-5; 8 nucleotides line up with TRBD2. The CDR3 consists of 15 residues. V shed 4 bases, J shed 5 bases, and the junction held 10 bases outside the gene matches. CDR1 and CDR2 from the germline V gene are SGHNT and YYREEE (reference sequence). The CDR3 sequence: CASSQQRGGYETQYF. The CDR3 coding sequence is TGTGCCAGCAGCCAACAGCGCGGGGGGTATGAGACCCAGTACTTC.

In DNA, the CDR3 is TGTGCCAGCAGCCCCGGGACAGGGAGCACCGGGGAGCTGTTTTTT. Its protein product is CASSPGTGSTGELFF. The chain recombines TRBV5-5 with TRBJ2-2; the match to TRBD1 covers 9 bases. Unmatched junction bases numbered 5, after V lost 4 bases and J lost 4 bases. CDR1 and CDR2 from the germline V gene are SGHKS and YYEKEE (reference sequence). This CDR3 comprises 15 residues.

This chain joins TRBV7-3 and TRBJ1-1, with TRBD1 matching 8 bases. The trim removed 2 bases at V and 1 base at J, leaving 0 bases unmatched. The CDR3 loop spans 14 amino acids. Germline CDR1 reads SGHTA; CDR2 reads FQGTGA. The CDR3 is CASSLGQGNTEAFF. The DNA of the CDR3 is TGTGCCAGCAGCTTAGGACAGGGGAACACTGAAGCTTTCTTT.

The chain uses TRBV2 and TRBJ2-3; tentative D call: TRBD2 (6 bases). Trimming left V 6 bases short and J 8 bases short, with 12 bases between. Germline CDR1 is SNHLY and CDR2 is FYNNEI. The CDR3 has 12 residues. CDR3 nucleotide sequence: TGTGCCAGCAGCGGGGTGGGGGGTACGCAGTATTTT. Its translation: CASSGVGGTQYF.

CDR3 loop: CASSGGTSGGQGNEQFF. CDR3 DNA: TGTGCCAGCAGTGGCGGGACTAGCGGGGGGCAGGGCAATGAGCAGTTCTTC. This chain uses TRBV27 with TRBJ2-1; 15 nucleotides agree with TRBD2. Germline V gene sequence: CDR1 MNHEY, CDR2 SMNVEV (reference sequence). The CDR3 covers 17 residues. The J segment lost 6 bases and the V segment lost 5 bases, leaving 8 bases of the junction unmatched.

This clone was found a few times. This sequence joins TRBV10-3 and TRBJ2-7; D call uncertain. V was pared by 8 bases and J by 5 bases, with 10 bases between. The CDR3 runs 11 residues. The germline V gene has CDR1 ENHRY and CDR2 SYGVKD. CDR3 loop: CAIGLLDEQYF. The DNA of the CDR3 is TGTGCCATCGGCCTCTTGGACGAGCAGTACTTC.

The chain employs TRBV18 and TRBJ1-6; the match to TRBD1 covers 12 bases. The CDR3 loop spans 20 amino acids. Trimming cost V 1 base and J 8 bases; bases outside gene matches: 15. Germline CDR1 reads KGHSH; CDR2 reads LQKENI. The CDR3 loop reads CASSPRSPGQGASPHSPLHF. In DNA, the CDR3 is TGTGCCAGCTCACCACGAAGCCCGGGACAGGGGGCCTCTCCGCATTCACCCCTCCACTTT.

The chain's CDR3 is CASSLAGTNQPQHF. The CDR3 DNA sequence: TGTGCCAGCAGCTTAGCTGGCACAAATCAGCCCCAGCATTTT. This chain links TRBV7-2 with TRBJ1-5; the D is unclear. CDR3 length equals 14 residues. Germline V gives CDR1 SGHTA, CDR2 FQGNSA. V lost 0 bases to trimming and J lost 4 bases, with 7 bases between them.

V and J are TRBV10-3 and TRBJ2-7; 8 nucleotides align to TRBD1. V gave up 2 bases and J gave up 0 bases; unmatched junction bases: 3. CDR1 is ENHRY, CDR2 SYGVKD, per germline. The CDR3 runs to 15 residues. CDR3 coding DNA: TGTGCCATCAGTGAGGGACAGGGAAGCTCCTACGAGCAGTACTTC. Translated, it gives CAISEGQGSSYEQYF.

This clone was counted once. The V gene is TRBV7-3, the J gene TRBJ2-5; the D gene is possibly TRBD1 (6 bases). The germline V gene encodes CDR1 SGHTA and CDR2 FQGTGA. With 8 bases removed from V and 2 bases from J, the gap between germline ends came to 12 bases. The CDR3 consists of 13 residues. The CDR3 DNA sequence: TGTGCCAGCCGAGGACAGTATCAAGAGACCCAGTACTTC. It is translated as CASRGQYQETQYF.

This chain uses TRBV3-1 (or the pseudogene TRBV3-2) with TRBJ1-4; 7 nucleotides line up with TRBD1. The germline CDR1 and CDR2 sequences are LGHDT and YNNKEL (reference sequence). The J segment lost 2 bases and the V segment lost 6 bases, leaving 9 bases of the junction unmatched. The CDR3 is 16 amino acids. The CDR3 region has the DNA TGTGCCAGCAGTTGGGACAGACTCCCTACTAATGAAAAACTGTTTTTT. As protein: CASSWDRLPTNEKLFF.

The V and J genes are TRBV6-6 and TRBJ1-1; D is unresolved. The CDR3 sequence is 11 residues long. V gave up 10 bases and J gave up 12 bases, with 18 bases separating them. The germline V gene encodes CDR1 MNHNY and CDR2 SVGAGI (reference sequence). The CDR3 region has the DNA TGTGCCACCCTACGGGCGGGTACATCTTTCTTT. Its translation is CATLRAGTSFF.

In its sample, this clone was seen once. This chain links TRBV15 with TRBJ1-2, with TRBD1 identical over 9 bases. V shed 3 bases and J 6 bases; nucleotides not matched to a gene: 8. Germline V CDR1 and CDR2: LNHNV, YYDKDF (reference sequence). The length of the CDR3 is 15 residues. CDR3 sequence reads: CATSRGDRVQHGYTF. CDR3 DNA: TGTGCCACCAGCAGGGGGGACAGGGTTCAGCATGGCTACACCTTC.

The V and J genes are TRBV5-1 and TRBJ1-5; D possibly corresponds to TRBD1 (5 bases). The germline gives CDR1 SGHRS, CDR2 YFSETQ. Trimming removed 2 bases at V and 6 bases at J, with 9 bases between. This CDR3 region has 13 residues. This chain's CDR3 is CASSFGGGQPQHF. The CDR3 region has the DNA TGCGCCAGCAGCTTTGGGGGGGGTCAGCCCCAGCATTTT. The variable domain in full, completed from reference TRBV5-1 and TRBJ1-5, reads KAGVTQTPRYLIKTRGQQVTLSCSPISGHRSVSWYQQTPGQGLQFLFEYFSETQRNKGNFPGRFSGRQFSNSRSEMNVSTLELGDSALYLCASSFGGGQPQHFGDGTRLSIL.

As regards this clone: This same CDR3 is encoded by further DNA sequences in the sample. This chain connects TRBV11-2 to TRBJ2-3; no firm D call. Germline V gene lookup returns CDR1 SGHAT and CDR2 FQNNGV. V dropped 1 base and J dropped 1 base, with 3 bases sitting between them. The CDR3 has 13 amino acids. Here the CDR3 DNA reads TGTGCCAGCAGCTTAGCGGGCACAGATACGCAGTATTTT. This sequence encodes CASSLAGTDTQYF.

The chain is built from TRBV3-1 (or the pseudogene TRBV3-2) and TRBJ2-3; TRBD2 matches at 11 bases. This CDR3 contains 15 residues. V lost 4 bases and J lost 0; bases outside the gene matches: 0. Germline V gene data show CDR1 as LGHDT and CDR2 as YNNKEL (reference sequence). CDR3 sequence (DNA): TGTGCCAGCAGCCTAGCGGGGGGGAGCACAGATACGCAGTATTTT. Encoded protein: CASSLAGGSTDTQYF.

The V and J genes are TRBV19 and TRBJ2-6, with D unclear. CDR3 length: 13 amino acids. V gave up 6 bases and J gave up 4 bases, with 7 bases separating them. CDR1 is LNHDA, CDR2 SQIVND, per germline (reference sequence). This chain's CDR3 is CASRPRGANVLTF. CDR3 DNA: TGTGCCAGTAGACCTAGGGGGGCCAACGTCCTGACTTTC.

The chain joins TRBV5-1 to TRBJ2-7, with 10 nucleotides matching TRBD1. Germline values: CDR1 SGHRS, CDR2 YFSETQ. Trimming took 0 bases from V and 3 from J; bases not matched to a gene: 3. CDR3 length: 15 residues. CDR3 sequence: CASSLGGTGVYEQYF. The CDR3 DNA reads TGCGCCAGCAGCTTGGGGGGGACAGGGGTCTACGAGCAGTACTTC.

V is TRBV6-5 and J is TRBJ1-3; 7 bases agree with TRBD1. Germline-derived CDR1 and CDR2 are MNHEY and SVGAGI. The V and J ends lost 6 bases and 0 bases, in that order; junction bases with no gene match: 5. This CDR3 has 15 amino acids. The CDR3 region has the DNA TGTGCCAGCAGAAACGACAGGGCCTCTGGAAACACCATATATTTT. Protein sequence: CASRNDRASGNTIYF.

The V call is TRBV27, the J call TRBJ1-1; D is uncertain. CDR3 size: 14 residues. Germline CDR1 reads MNHEY; CDR2 reads SMNVEV (reference sequence). Deletions cut 0 bases from V and 3 bases from J, with 8 bases between. The CDR3 bases are TGTGCCAGCAGTTTATCTCAGGTTCACACTGAAGCTTTCTTT. The encoded protein is CASSLSQVHTEAFF.

This sequence joins TRBV4-3 and TRBJ2-7, with D perhaps TRBD1 (6 bases). Trimming left V 4 bases short and J 2 bases short, with 12 bases between. CDR3 length equals 14 residues. Germline V gives CDR1 LGHNA, CDR2 YSLEER. CDR3: CASSRYRATYEQYF. Here the CDR3 DNA reads TGCGCCAGCAGCCGATACAGGGCTACCTACGAGCAGTACTTC.

There are a few counts of this clone. The chain links TRBV27 to TRBJ2-6; 7 bases are shared with TRBD1. The CDR3 is 18 residues long. The germline CDR1 and CDR2 sequences are MNHEY and SMNVEV (reference sequence). V dropped 0 bases and J dropped 0; count of bases not matched to a gene: 5. CDR3: CASSLSTGLGSGANVLTF. DNA of the CDR3: TGTGCCAGCAGTTTATCGACAGGGCTTGGCTCTGGGGCCAACGTCCTGACTTTC.

The genes are TRBV30 and TRBJ1-1; D not certain. Trimming cost V 7 bases and J 0 bases, with 6 bases left between them. The germline V gene encodes CDR1 GTSNPN and CDR2 SVGIG (reference sequence). The CDR3 is 11 amino acids. The chain's CDR3 is CAFNLNTEAFF. The CDR3 DNA sequence: TGTGCCTTTAATTTGAACACTGAAGCTTTCTTT.

This rearrangement joins TRBV18 to TRBJ1-5, with no clear D. The CDR3 contains 14 residues. V lost 2 bases, J lost 3 bases, and 8 bases lay in between. Germline assignment: CDR1 KGHSH and CDR2 LQKENI. As DNA, the CDR3 is TGTGCCAGCTCACCAGCGGGCCTCAATCAGCCCCAGCATTTT. Translation: CASSPAGLNQPQHF. Looking up the rest from reference TRBV18 and TRBJ1-5 gives the full variable domain: NAGVMQNPRHLVRRRGQEARLRCSPMKGHSHVYWYRQLPEEGLKFMVYLQKENIIDESGMPKERFSAEFPKEGPSILRIQQVVRGDSAAYFCASSPAGLNQPQHFGDGTRLSIL.